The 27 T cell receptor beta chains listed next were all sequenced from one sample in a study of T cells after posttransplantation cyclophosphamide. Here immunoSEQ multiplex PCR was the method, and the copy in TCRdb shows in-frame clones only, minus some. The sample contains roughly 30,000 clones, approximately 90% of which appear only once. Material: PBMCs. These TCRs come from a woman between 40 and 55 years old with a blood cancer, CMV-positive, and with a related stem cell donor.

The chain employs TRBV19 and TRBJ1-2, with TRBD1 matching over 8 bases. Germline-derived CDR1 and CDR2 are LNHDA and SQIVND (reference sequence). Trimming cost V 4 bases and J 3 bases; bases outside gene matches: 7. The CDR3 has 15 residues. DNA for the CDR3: TGTGCCAGTAGTACCCCGGACAGGGCACACTATGGCTACACCTTC. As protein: CASSTPDRAHYGYTF.

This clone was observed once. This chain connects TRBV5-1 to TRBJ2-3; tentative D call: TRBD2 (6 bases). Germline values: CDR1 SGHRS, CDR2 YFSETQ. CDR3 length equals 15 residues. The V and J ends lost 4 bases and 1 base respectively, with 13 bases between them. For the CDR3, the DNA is TGCGCCAGCAGCCTCCGGGACTTGGGCACAGATACGCAGTATTTT. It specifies CASSLRDLGTDTQYF.

The CDR3 coding sequence is TGTGCCAGCAGTTACTCGACTGACAGGGGTATGGGCTACACCTTC. Translating gives CASSYSTDRGMGYTF. The chain is built from TRBV6-5 and TRBJ1-2; 8 bases align to TRBD1. V lost 0 bases, J lost 8 bases, and 8 bases stayed unmatched. The CDR3 totals 15 residues. In germline, CDR1 is MNHEY, CDR2 SVGAGI.

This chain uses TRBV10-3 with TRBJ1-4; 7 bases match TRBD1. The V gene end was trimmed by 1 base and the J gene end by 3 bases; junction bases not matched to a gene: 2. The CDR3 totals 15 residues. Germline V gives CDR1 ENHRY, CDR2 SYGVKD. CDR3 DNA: TGTGCCATCAGTGAGTACAGGGGACCTAATGAAAAACTGTTTTTT. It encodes CAISEYRGPNEKLFF.

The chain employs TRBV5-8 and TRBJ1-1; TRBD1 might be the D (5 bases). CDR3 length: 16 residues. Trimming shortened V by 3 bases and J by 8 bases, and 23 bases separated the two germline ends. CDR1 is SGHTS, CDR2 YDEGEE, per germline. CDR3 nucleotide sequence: TGTGCCAGCAGCTCTGCGGGAGGGGCCTCAACCAGAGAAGCTTTCTTT. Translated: CASSSAGGASTREAFF.

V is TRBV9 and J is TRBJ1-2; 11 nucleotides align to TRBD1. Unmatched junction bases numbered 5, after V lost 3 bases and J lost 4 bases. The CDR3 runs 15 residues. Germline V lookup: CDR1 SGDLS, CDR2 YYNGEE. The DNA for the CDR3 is TGTGCCAGCAGCGGGGGACAGGGGGTGGTCTATGGCTACACCTTC. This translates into CASSGGQGVVYGYTF.

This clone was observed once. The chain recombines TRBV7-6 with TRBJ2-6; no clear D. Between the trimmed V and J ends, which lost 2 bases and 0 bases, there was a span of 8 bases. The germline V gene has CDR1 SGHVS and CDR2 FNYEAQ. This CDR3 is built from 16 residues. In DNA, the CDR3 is TGTGCCAGCAGCTTAAAACTGAACTCTGGGGCCAACGTCCTGACTTTC. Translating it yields CASSLKLNSGANVLTF. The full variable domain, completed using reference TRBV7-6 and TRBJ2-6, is GAGVSQSPRYKVTKRGQDVALRCDPISGHVSLYWYRQALGQGPEFLTYFNYEAQQDKSGLPNDRFSAERPEGSISTLTIQRTEQRDSAMYRCASSLKLNSGANVLTFGAGSRLTVL.

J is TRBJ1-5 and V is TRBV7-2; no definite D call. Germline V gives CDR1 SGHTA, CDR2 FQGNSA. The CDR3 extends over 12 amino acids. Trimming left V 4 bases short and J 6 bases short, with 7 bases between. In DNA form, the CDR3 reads TGTGCCAGCAGCTCCTACCTTCAGCCCCAGCATTTT. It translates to CASSSYLQPQHF.

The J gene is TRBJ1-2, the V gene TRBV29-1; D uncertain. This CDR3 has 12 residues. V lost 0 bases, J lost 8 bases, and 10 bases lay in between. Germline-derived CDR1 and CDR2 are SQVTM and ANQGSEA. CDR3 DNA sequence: TGCAGCGTTGAAGATCCGAGCGGGGGCTACACCTTC. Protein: CSVEDPSGGYTF. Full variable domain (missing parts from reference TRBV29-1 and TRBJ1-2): SAVISQKPSRDICQRGTSLTIQCQVDSQVTMMFWYRQQPGQSLTLIATANQGSEATYESGFVIDKFPISRPNLTFSTLTVSNMSPEDSSIYLCSVEDPSGGYTFGSGTRLTVV.

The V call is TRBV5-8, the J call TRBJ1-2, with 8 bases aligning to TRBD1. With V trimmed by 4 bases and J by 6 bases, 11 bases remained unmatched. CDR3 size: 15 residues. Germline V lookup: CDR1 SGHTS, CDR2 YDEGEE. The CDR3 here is CASSRDQQGVHGYTF. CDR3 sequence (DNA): TGTGCCAGCAGCCGAGATCAACAGGGGGTCCATGGCTACACCTTC.

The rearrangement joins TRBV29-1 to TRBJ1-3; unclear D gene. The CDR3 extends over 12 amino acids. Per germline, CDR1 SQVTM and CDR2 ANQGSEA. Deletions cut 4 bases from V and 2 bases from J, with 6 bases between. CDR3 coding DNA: TGCAGCGTTGCCGTAGCTGGAAACACCATATATTTT. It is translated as CSVAVAGNTIYF. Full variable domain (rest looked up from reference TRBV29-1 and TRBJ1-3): SAVISQKPSRDICQRGTSLTIQCQVDSQVTMMFWYRQQPGQSLTLIATANQGSEATYESGFVIDKFPISRPNLTFSTLTVSNMSPEDSSIYLCSVAVAGNTIYFGEGSWLTVV.

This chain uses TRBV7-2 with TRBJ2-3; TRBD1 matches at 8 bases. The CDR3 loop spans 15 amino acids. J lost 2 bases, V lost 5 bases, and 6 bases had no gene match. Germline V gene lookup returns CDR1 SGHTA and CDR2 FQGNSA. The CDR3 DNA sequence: TGTGCCAGCAGCCGACAGGGGCTGGTCACAGATACGCAGTATTTT. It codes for CASSRQGLVTDTQYF.

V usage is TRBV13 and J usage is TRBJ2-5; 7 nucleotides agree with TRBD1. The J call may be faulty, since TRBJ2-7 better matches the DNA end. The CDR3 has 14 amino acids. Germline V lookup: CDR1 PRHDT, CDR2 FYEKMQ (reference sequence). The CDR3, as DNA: TGTGCCAGCAGCTTCCGGGACAGCCCCTACGAGCAGTACTTC. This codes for CASSFRDSPYEQYF.

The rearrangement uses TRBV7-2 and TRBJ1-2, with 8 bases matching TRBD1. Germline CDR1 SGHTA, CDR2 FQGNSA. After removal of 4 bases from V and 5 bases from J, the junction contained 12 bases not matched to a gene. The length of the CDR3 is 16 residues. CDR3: CASSSRGQGGDYGYTF. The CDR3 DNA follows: TGTGCCAGCAGCTCACGAGGACAGGGCGGTGATTATGGCTACACCTTC.

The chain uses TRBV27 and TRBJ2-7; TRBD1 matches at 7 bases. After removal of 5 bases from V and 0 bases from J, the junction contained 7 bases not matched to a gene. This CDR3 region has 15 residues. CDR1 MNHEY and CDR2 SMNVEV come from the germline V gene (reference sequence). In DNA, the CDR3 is TGTGCCAGCAGTCTCAGGGGGTTTAGCTCCTACGAGCAGTACTTC. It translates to CASSLRGFSSYEQYF.

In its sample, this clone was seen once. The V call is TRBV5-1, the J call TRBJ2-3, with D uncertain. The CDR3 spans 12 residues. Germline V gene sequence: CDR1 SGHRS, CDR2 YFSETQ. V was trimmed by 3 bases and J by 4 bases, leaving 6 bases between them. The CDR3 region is CASSSPADTQYF. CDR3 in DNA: TGCGCCAGCAGCTCCCCCGCAGATACGCAGTATTTT.

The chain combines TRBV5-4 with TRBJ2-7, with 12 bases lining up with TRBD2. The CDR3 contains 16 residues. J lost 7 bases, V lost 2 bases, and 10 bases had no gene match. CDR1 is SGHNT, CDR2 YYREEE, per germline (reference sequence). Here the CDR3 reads CASSFTSGGMGGEQYF. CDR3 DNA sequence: TGTGCCAGCAGCTTTACTAGCGGGGGGATGGGAGGGGAGCAGTACTTC.

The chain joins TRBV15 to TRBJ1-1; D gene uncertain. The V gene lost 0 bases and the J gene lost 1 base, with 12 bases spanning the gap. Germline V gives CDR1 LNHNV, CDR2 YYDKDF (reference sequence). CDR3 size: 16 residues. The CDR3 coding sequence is TGTGCCACCAGCAGAGACTTGAGGGAATGGAACACTGAAGCTTTCTTT. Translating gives CATSRDLREWNTEAFF. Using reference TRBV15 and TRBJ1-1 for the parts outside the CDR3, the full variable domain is DAMVIQNPRYQVTQFGKPVTLSCSQTLNHNVMYWYQQKSSQAPKLLFHYYDKDFNNEADTPDNFQSRRPNTSFCFLDIRSPGLGDTAMYLCATSRDLREWNTEAFFGQGTRLTVV.

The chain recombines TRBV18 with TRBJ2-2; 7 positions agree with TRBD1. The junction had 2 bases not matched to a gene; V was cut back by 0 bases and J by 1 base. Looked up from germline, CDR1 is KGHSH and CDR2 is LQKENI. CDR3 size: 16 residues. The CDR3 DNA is TGTGCCAGCTCACCACCCGGGACAGTGAACACCGGGGAGCTGTTTTTT. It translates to CASSPPGTVNTGELFF.

The CDR3, as DNA: TGTGCCAGCAGTCTCTCGACAGGGAACACTGAAGCTTTCTTT. This sequence encodes CASSLSTGNTEAFF. The rearrangement links TRBV27 to TRBJ1-1; perhaps TRBD1 as D (6 bases). This CDR3 contains 14 residues. V shed 5 bases and J shed 1 base, with 11 bases lying between them. CDR1 is MNHEY, CDR2 SMNVEV, per germline (reference sequence).

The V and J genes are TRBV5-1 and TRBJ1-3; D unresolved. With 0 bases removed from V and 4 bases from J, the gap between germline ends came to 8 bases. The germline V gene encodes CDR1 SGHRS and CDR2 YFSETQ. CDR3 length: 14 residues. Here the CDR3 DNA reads TGCGCCAGCAGCTTGGAACAGACAGGAAACACCATATATTTT. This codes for CASSLEQTGNTIYF.

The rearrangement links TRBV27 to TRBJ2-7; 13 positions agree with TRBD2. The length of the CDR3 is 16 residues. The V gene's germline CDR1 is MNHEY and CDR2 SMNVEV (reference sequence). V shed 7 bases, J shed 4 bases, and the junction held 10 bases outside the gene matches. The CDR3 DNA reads TGTGCCAGCACTGCCTTGACTAGCGGGGGGTATTACGAGCAGTACTTC. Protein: CASTALTSGGYYEQYF.

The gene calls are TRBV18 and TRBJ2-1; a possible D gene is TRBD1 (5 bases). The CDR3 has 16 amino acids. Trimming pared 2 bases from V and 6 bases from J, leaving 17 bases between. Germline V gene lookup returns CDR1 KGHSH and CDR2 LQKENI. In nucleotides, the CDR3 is TGTGCCAGCTCACCAGTGGGGCACCACACACCCAATGAGCAGTTCTTC. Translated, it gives CASSPVGHHTPNEQFF. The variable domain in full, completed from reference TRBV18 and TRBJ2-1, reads NAGVMQNPRHLVRRRGQEARLRCSPMKGHSHVYWYRQLPEEGLKFMVYLQKENIIDESGMPKERFSAEFPKEGPSILRIQQVVRGDSAAYFCASSPVGHHTPNEQFFGPGTRLTVL.

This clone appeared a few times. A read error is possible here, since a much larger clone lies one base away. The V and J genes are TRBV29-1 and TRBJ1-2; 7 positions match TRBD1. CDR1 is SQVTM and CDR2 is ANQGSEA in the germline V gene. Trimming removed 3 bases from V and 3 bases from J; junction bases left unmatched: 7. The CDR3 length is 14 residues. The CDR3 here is CSVDRRGSYYGYTF. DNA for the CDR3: TGCAGCGTTGACCGCAGGGGGAGCTACTATGGCTACACCTTC.

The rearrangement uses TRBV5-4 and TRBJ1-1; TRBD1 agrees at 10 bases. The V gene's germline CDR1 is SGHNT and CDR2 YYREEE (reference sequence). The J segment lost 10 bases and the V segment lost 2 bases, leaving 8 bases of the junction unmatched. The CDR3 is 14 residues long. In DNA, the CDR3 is TGTGCCAGCAGCTTAGGGACAGGGGCCCAGGGAGCTTTCTTT. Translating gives CASSLGTGAQGAFF.

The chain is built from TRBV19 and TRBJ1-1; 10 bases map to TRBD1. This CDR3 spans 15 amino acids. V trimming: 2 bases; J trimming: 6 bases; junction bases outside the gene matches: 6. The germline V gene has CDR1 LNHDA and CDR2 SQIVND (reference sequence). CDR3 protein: CASSIMTGGRAEAFF. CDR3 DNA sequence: TGTGCCAGTAGTATAATGACAGGGGGCCGGGCTGAAGCTTTCTTT. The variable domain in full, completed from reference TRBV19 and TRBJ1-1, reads DGGITQSPKYLFRKEGQNVTLSCEQNLNHDAMYWYRQDPGQGLRLIYYSQIVNDFQKGDIAEGYSVSREKKESFPLTVTSAQKNPTAFYLCASSIMTGGRAEAFFGQGTRLTVV.

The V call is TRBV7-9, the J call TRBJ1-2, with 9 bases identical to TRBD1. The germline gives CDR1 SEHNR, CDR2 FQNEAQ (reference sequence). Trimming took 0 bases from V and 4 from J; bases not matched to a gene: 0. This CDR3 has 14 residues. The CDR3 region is CASSLADRGYGYTF. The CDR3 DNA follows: TGTGCCAGCAGCTTAGCGGACAGGGGCTATGGCTACACCTTC.